This TCR beta chain was obtained from a study of blood T cell repertoires in COVID-19. Turning to the study itself: Donors in Cohort 3 counted as recovered after two negative PCRs, clearance, or symptom resolution. T cells, B-cell-depleted T cells, or PBMCs provided the cDNA or gDNA that served as material.

Methods used by the authors: From reference gene primer amplification, estimates of nucleated cell counts were derived. Produced via immunoSEQ multiplex PCR; TCRdb's table is partial and in-frame only. Clone size and V and J calls were adopted from that table, with D and trimming inferred from the DNA. The table shows around 290,000 clones, with 70% to 90% occurring only once. The CDR3 has 13 residues. CDR1 is SEHNR, CDR2 FQNEAQ, per germline (reference sequence). Between the trimmed V and J ends, which lost 0 bases and 6 bases, there was a span of 9 bases. This clone was counted once. This clonotype originated in a woman in her sixties in a cohort exposed to, infected with or recovered from COVID-19 (not recorded which). Material for sequencing was PBMCs or T cells enriched from blood (not recorded which). This sequence joins TRBV7-9 and TRBJ2-7; the D is unclear. The CDR3 is CASSLAPWPEQYF. In DNA form, the CDR3 reads TGTGCCAGCAGCTTAGCACCCTGGCCCGAGCAGTACTTC.